This TCR beta chain was sequenced during a study of blood T cell repertoires in COVID-19. Using immunoSEQ multiplex PCR, the repertoire was profiled, and TCRdb retains in-frame clones only, with some absent. The table has approximately 240,000 clones, approximately 86% seen once. Trimming shortened V by 4 bases and J by 0 bases, and 13 bases separated the two germline ends. CDR3 length: 15 amino acids. The germline V gene encodes CDR1 SGDLS and CDR2 YYNGEE. Sequences were obtained from peripheral blood. This clonotype was obtained from a human donor in a cohort sampled during active COVID-19. V and J are TRBV9 and TRBJ1-2; D remains unclear. The CDR3 loop reads CASSTRSSTNYGYTF. The CDR3, as DNA: TGTGCCAGCAGCACTCGATCCTCCACTAACTATGGCTACACCTTC. The complete variable domain, with remaining parts taken from reference TRBV9 and TRBJ1-2, reads DSGVTQTPKHLITATGQRVTLRCSPRSGDLSVYWYQQSLDQGLQFLIQYYNGEERAKGNILERFSAQQFPDLHSELNLSSLELGDSALYFCASSTRSSTNYGYTFGSGTRLTVV.